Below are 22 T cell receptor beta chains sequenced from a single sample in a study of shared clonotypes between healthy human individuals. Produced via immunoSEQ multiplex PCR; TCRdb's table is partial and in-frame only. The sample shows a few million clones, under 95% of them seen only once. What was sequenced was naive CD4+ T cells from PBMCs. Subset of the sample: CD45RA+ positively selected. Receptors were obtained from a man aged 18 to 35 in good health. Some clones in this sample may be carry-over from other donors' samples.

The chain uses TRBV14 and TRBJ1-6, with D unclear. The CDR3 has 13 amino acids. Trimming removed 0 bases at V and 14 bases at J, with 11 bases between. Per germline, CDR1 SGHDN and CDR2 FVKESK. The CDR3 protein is CASSQESGSALHF. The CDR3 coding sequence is TGTGCCAGCAGCCAAGAGAGCGGATCGGCCCTCCACTTT.

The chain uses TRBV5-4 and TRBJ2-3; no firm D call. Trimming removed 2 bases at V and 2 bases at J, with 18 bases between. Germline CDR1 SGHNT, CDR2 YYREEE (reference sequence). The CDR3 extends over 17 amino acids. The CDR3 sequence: CASSLKSSSPFTDTQYF. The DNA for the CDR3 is TGTGCCAGCAGCTTAAAGTCGAGCTCTCCCTTCACAGATACGCAGTATTTT. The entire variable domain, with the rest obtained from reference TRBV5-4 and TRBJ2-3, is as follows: ETGVTQSPTHLIKTRGQQVTLRCSSQSGHNTVSWYQQALGQGPQFIFQYYREEENGRGNFPPRFSGLQFPNYSSELNVNALELDDSALYLCASSLKSSSPFTDTQYFGPGTRLTVL.

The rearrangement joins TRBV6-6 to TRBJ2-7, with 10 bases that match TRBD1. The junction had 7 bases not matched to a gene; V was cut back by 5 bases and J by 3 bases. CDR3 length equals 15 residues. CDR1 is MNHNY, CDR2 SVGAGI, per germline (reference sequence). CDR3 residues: CASSAPGTGDYEQYF. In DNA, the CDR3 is TGTGCCAGCAGTGCACCCGGGACAGGGGACTACGAGCAGTACTTC.

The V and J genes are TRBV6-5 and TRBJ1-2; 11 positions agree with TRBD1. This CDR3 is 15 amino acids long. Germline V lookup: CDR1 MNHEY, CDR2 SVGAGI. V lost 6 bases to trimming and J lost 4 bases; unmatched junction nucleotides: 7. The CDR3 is CASSYRDRGAYGYTF. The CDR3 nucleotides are TGTGCCAGCAGCTACCGGGACAGGGGGGCCTATGGCTACACCTTC.

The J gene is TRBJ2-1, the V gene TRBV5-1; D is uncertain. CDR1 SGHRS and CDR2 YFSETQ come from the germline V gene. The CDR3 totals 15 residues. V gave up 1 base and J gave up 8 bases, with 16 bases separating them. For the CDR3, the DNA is TGCGCCAGCAGCTTGCGCGGAGCTAGTCAGGATGAGCAGTTCTTC. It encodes CASSLRGASQDEQFF.

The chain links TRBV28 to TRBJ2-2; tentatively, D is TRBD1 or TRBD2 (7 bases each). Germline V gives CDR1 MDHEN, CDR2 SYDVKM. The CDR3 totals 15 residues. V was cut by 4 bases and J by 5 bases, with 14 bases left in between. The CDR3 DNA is TGTGCCAGCAGTTCAGGGGGAGGGAGAACCGGGGAGCTGTTTTTT. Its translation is CASSSGGGRTGELFF. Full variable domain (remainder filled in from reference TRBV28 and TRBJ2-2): DVKVTQSSRYLVKRTGEKVFLECVQDMDHENMFWYRQDPGLGLRLIYFSYDVKMKEKGDIPEGYSVSREKKERFSLILESASTNQTSMYLCASSSGGGRTGELFFGEGSRLTVL.

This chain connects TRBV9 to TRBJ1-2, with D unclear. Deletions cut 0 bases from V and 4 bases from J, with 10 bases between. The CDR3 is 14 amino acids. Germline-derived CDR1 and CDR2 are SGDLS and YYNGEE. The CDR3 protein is CASSVAGLSYGYTF. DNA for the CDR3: TGTGCCAGCAGCGTAGCAGGTCTGAGCTATGGCTACACCTTC.

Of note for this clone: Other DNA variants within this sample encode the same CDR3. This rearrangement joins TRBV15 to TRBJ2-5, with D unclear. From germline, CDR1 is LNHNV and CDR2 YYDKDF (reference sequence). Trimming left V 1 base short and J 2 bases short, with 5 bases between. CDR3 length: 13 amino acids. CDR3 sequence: CATSRGGQETQYF. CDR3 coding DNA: TGTGCCACCAGCAGAGGTGGGCAAGAGACCCAGTACTTC.

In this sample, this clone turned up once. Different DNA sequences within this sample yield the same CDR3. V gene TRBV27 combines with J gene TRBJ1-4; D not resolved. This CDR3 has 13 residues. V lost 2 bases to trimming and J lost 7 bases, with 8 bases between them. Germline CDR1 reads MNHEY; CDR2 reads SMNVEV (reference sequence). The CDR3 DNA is TGTGCCAGCAGTTTAGCGGGCGGTGAAAAACTGTTTTTT. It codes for CASSLAGGEKLFF.

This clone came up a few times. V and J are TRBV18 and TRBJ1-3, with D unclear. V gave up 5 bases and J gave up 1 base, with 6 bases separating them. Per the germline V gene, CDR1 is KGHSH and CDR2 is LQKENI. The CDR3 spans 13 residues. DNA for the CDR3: TGTGCCAGCTCAGGCGTATCTGGAAACACCATATATTTT. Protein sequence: CASSGVSGNTIYF.

DNA for the CDR3: TGTGCCAGCAGCTTAGCAAACACCCCGGCGGGGGAGCAGTACTTC. The encoded protein is CASSLANTPAGEQYF. The J gene is TRBJ2-5, the V gene TRBV7-9; 7 bases are shared with TRBD2. The J segment lost 11 bases and the V segment lost 0 bases, leaving 12 bases of the junction unmatched. The germline V gene has CDR1 SEHNR and CDR2 FQNEAQ (reference sequence). The CDR3 runs to 15 residues.

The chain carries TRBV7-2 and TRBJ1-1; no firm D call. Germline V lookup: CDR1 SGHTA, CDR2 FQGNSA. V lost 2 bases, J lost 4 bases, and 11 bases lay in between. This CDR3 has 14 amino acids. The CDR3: CASSLLTRGTEAFF. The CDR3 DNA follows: TGTGCCAGCAGCTTACTCACCCGGGGCACTGAAGCTTTCTTT.

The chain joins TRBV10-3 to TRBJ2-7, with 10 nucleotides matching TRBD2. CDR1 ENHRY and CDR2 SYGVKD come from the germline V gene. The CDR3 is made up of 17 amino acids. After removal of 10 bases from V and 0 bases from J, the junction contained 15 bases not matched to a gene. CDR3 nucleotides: TGTGCCACCCGATTCGGCGGAGCGGGAGGGAGCTCCTACGAGCAGTACTTC. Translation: CATRFGGAGGSSYEQYF.

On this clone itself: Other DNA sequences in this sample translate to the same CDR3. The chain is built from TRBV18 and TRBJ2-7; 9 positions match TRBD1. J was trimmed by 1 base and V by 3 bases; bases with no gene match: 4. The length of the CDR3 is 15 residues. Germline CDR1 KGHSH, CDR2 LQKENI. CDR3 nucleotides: TGTGCCAGCTCACCGCCGGGACAGGGATCCTACGAGCAGTACTTC. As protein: CASSPPGQGSYEQYF.

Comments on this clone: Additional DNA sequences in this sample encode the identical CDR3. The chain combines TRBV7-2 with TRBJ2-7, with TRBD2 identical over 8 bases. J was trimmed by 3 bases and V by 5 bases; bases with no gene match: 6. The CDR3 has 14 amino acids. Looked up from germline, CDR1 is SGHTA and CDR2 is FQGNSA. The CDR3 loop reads CASSPGRASYEQYF. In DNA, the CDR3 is TGTGCCAGCAGCCCCGGGAGGGCAAGCTACGAGCAGTACTTC.

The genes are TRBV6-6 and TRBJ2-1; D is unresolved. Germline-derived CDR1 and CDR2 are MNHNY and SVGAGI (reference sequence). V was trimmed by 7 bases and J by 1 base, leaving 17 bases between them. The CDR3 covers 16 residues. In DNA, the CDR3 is TGTGCCAGCACCCCGGGCCTGGGTCTTTCCTACAATGAGCAGTTCTTC. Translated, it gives CASTPGLGLSYNEQFF.

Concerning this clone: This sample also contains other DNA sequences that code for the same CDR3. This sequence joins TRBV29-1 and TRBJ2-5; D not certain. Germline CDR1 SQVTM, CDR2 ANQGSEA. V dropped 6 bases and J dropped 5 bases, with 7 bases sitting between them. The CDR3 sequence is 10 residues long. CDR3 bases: TGCAGCGTGGGGTGGGAGACCCAGTACTTC. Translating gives CSVGWETQYF. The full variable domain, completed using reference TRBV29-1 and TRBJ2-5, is SAVISQKPSRDICQRGTSLTIQCQVDSQVTMMFWYRQQPGQSLTLIATANQGSEATYESGFVIDKFPISRPNLTFSTLTVSNMSPEDSSIYLCSVGWETQYFGPGTRLLVL.

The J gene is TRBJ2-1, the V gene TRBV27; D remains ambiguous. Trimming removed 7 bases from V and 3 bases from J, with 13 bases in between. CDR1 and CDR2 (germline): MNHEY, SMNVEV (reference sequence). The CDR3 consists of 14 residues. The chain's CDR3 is CASMSRPIYNEQFF. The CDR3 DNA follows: TGTGCCAGCATGTCCAGGCCGATCTACAATGAGCAGTTCTTC.

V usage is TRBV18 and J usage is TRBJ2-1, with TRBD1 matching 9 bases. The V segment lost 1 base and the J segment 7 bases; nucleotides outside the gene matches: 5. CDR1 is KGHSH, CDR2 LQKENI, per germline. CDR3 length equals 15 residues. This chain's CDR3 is CASSPQDRGRNEQFF. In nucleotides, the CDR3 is TGTGCCAGCTCACCACAGGACAGGGGTAGGAATGAGCAGTTCTTC.

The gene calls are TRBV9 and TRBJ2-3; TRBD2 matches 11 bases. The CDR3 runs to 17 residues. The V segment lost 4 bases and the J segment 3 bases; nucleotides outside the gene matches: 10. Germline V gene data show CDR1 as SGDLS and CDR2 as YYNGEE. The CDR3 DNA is TGTGCCAGCAGCCCTGCGGAAGGGACTAGCGGTACAGATACGCAGTATTTT. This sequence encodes CASSPAEGTSGTDTQYF. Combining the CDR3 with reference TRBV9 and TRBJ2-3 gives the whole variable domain DSGVTQTPKHLITATGQRVTLRCSPRSGDLSVYWYQQSLDQGLQFLIQYYNGEERAKGNILERFSAQQFPDLHSELNLSSLELGDSALYFCASSPAEGTSGTDTQYFGPGTRLTVL.

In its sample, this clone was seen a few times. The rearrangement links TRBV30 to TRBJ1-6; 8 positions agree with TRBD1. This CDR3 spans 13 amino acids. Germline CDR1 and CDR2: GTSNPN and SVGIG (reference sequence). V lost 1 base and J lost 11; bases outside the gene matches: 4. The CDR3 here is CAWSGQGRTPLHF. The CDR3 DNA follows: TGTGCCTGGAGTGGACAGGGGAGAACACCCCTCCACTTT.

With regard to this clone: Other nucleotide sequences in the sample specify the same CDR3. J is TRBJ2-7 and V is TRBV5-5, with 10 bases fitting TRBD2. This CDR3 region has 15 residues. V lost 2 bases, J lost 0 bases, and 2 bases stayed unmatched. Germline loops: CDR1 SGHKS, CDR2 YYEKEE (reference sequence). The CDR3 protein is CASSFASGSSYEQYF. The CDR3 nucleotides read TGTGCCAGCAGCTTCGCTAGCGGGAGCTCCTACGAGCAGTACTTC.